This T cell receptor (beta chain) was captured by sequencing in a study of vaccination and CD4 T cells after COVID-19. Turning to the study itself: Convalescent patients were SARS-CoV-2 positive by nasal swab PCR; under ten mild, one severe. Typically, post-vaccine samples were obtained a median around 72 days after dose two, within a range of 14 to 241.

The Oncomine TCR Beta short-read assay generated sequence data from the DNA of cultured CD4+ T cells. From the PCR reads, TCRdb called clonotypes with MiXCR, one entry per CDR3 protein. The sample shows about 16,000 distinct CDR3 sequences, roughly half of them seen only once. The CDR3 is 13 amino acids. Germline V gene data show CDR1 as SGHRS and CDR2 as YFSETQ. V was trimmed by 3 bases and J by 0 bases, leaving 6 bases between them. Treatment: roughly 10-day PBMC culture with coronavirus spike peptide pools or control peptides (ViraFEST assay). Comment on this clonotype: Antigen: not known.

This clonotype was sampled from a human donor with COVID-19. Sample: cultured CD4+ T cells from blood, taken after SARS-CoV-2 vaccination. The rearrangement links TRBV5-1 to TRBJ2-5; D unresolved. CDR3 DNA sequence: TGCGCCAGCAGCTCTACGTACCAAGAGACCCAGTACTTC. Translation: CASSSTYQETQYF.